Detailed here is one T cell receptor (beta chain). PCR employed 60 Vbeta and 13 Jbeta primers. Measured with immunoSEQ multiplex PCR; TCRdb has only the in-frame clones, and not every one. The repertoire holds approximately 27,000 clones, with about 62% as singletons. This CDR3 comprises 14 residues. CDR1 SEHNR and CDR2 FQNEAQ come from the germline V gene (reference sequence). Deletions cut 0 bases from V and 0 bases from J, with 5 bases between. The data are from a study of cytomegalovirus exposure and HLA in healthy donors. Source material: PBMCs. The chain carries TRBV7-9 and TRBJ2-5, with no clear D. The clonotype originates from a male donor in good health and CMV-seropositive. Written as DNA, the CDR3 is TGTGCCAGCAGCTTAGCCGGGTACCAAGAGACCCAGTACTTC. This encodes CASSLAGYQETQYF.